Below are 9 T cell receptor beta chains sequenced from a single sample in a study of T cell responses to AZD1222 COVID-19 vaccine. Repertoires were generated with immunoSEQ multiplex PCR, while TCRdb's copy carries only in-frame clones and drops some. The sample lists more than 75,000 clones, roughly four fifths seen once, with about 1.3% in the top ten. The starting material was peripheral blood, obtained 28 days after the second AZD1222 dose. Every receptor here comes from an adult who received the AZD1222 COVID-19 vaccine.

This clone appeared once. The gene calls are TRBV28 and TRBJ2-7; TRBD1 aligns across 11 bases. This CDR3 is built from 17 residues. With 5 bases clipped from V and 5 bases from J, the junction kept 14 bases outside the gene matches. The germline gives CDR1 MDHEN, CDR2 SYDVKM. This CDR3 is CASSPNNWDRGYHEQYF. For the CDR3, the DNA is TGTGCCAGCAGTCCCAACAATTGGGACAGGGGGTACCACGAGCAGTACTTC.

This chain uses TRBV30 with TRBJ2-2, with D uncertain. The V gene lost 2 bases and the J gene lost 4 bases, with 5 bases spanning the gap. Germline V lookup: CDR1 GTSNPN, CDR2 SVGIG (reference sequence). The CDR3 has 12 amino acids. The CDR3 here is CAWSTFTGELFF. The CDR3 nucleotides read TGTGCCTGGAGTACGTTCACCGGGGAGCTGTTTTTT.

The chain combines TRBV15 with TRBJ2-7; 8 nucleotides agree with TRBD2. V lost 9 bases, J lost 5 bases, and 15 bases stayed unmatched. Germline CDR1 reads LNHNV; CDR2 reads YYDKDF (reference sequence). CDR3 length equals 15 residues. In DNA, the CDR3 is TGTGCCACAGGGGAAGCGGGAGCAGGGTGGGACGAGCAGTACTTC. Translation gives CATGEAGAGWDEQYF.

The rearrangement links TRBV18 to TRBJ1-1; possibly TRBD1 for D (5 bases). The CDR3 is 14 amino acids. V was trimmed by 5 bases and J by 10 bases, leaving 20 bases between them. Looked up from germline, CDR1 is KGHSH and CDR2 is LQKENI. This CDR3 reads CASSNRYGGTGAFF. CDR3 DNA sequence: TGTGCCAGCTCAAACCGCTACGGGGGGACGGGAGCTTTCTTT.

The chain joins TRBV2 to TRBJ2-2; D is unresolved. This CDR3 region has 14 residues. Deletions cut 11 bases from V and 3 bases from J, with 16 bases between. CDR1 and CDR2 (germline): SNHLY, FYNNEI. This CDR3 reads CASRVERDTGELFF. CDR3 sequence (DNA): TGTGCCTCACGAGTAGAAAGGGACACCGGGGAGCTGTTTTTT. The full variable domain, in which reference TRBV2 and TRBJ2-2 provide the parts outside the CDR3, is EPEVTQTPSHQVTQMGQEVILRCVPISNHLYFYWYRQILGQKVEFLVSFYNNEISEKSEIFDDQFSVERPDGSNFTLKIRSTKLEDSAMYFCASRVERDTGELFFGEGSRLTVL.

The chain combines TRBV7-6 with TRBJ2-7; D is undetermined. Trimming pared 3 bases from V and 2 bases from J, leaving 8 bases between. Germline assignment: CDR1 SGHVS and CDR2 FNYEAQ. The CDR3 contains 13 residues. CDR3 sequence reads: CASSFGVPYEQYF. The CDR3 bases are TGTGCCAGCAGCTTTGGAGTCCCCTACGAGCAGTACTTC. Using reference TRBV7-6 and TRBJ2-7 for the parts outside the CDR3, the full variable domain is GAGVSQSPRYKVTKRGQDVALRCDPISGHVSLYWYRQALGQGPEFLTYFNYEAQQDKSGLPNDRFSAERPEGSISTLTIQRTEQRDSAMYRCASSFGVPYEQYFGPGTRLTVT.

The genes are TRBV5-1 and TRBJ2-7, with TRBD2 as a possible D gene (6 bases). Germline values: CDR1 SGHRS, CDR2 YFSETQ. This CDR3 contains 14 residues. The V gene lost 0 bases and the J gene lost 7 bases, with 14 bases spanning the gap. CDR3 in DNA: TGCGCCAGCAGCTTGGAGGTGAGGGCGGGAGAGCAGTACTTC. Translating gives CASSLEVRAGEQYF.

A word on this clone: The junction differs from germline at one of its ends, possibly a read error. This rearrangement joins TRBV6-6 to TRBJ1-1; D is perhaps TRBD1 (5 bases). The germline V gene has CDR1 MNHNY and CDR2 SVGAGI (reference sequence). This CDR3 contains 14 residues. This chain's CDR3 is CASTYTQGGTEAFF. The CDR3 DNA sequence: TGTGCCAGCACTTACACGCAGGGTGGGACTGAAGCTTTCTTT.

This chain links TRBV19 with TRBJ1-1, with D perhaps TRBD1 (5 bases). Per germline, CDR1 LNHDA and CDR2 SQIVND (reference sequence). V was pared by 2 bases and J by 6 bases, with 19 bases between. This CDR3 is built from 16 residues. CDR3 amino acids: CASSILGTSGRAEAFF. CDR3 nucleotide sequence: TGTGCCAGTAGTATACTAGGTACCTCGGGGCGAGCTGAAGCTTTCTTT. Full variable domain (rest looked up from reference TRBV19 and TRBJ1-1): DGGITQSPKYLFRKEGQNVTLSCEQNLNHDAMYWYRQDPGQGLRLIYYSQIVNDFQKGDIAEGYSVSREKKESFPLTVTSAQKNPTAFYLCASSILGTSGRAEAFFGQGTRLTVV.